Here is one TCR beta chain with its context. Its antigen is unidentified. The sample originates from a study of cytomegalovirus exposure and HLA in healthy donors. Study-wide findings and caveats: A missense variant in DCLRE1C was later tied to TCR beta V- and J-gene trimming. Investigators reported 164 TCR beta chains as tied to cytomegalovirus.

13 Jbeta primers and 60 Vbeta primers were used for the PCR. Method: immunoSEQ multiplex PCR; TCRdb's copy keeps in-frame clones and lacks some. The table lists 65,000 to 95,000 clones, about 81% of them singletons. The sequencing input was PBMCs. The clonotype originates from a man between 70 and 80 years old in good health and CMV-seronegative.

In nucleotides, the CDR3 is TGTGCCAGCAGTTTTCGTGGGGCAGGGGGCGAAAAACTGTTTTTT. Protein: CASSFRGAGGEKLFF. The chain joins TRBV28 to TRBJ1-4, with TRBD1 matching 8 bases. The trim removed 3 bases at V and 8 bases at J, leaving 8 bases unmatched. CDR1 is MDHEN and CDR2 is SYDVKM in the germline V gene. The CDR3 totals 15 residues.